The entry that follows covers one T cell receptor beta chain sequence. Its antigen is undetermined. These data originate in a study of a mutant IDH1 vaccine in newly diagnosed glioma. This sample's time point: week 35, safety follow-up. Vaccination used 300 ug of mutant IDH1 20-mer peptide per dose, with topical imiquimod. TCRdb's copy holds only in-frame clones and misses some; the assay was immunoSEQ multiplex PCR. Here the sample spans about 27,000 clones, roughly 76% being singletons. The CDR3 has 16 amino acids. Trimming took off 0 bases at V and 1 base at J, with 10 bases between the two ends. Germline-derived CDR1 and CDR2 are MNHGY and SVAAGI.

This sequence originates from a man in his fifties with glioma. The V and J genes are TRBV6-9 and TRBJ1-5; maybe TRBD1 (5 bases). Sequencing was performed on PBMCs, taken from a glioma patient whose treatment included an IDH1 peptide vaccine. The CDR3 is CASSYSGAGSNQPQHF. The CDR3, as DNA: TGTGCCAGCAGTTATTCTGGGGCGGGGAGCAATCAGCCCCAGCATTTT.